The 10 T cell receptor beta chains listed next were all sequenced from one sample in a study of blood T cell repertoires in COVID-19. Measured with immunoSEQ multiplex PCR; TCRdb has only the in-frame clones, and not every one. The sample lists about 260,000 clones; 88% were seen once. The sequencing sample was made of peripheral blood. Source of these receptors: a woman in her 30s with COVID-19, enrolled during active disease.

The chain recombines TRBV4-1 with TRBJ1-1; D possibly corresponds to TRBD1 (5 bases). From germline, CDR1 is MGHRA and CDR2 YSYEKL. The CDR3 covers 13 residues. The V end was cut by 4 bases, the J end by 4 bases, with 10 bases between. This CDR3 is CASSRAGGTEAFF. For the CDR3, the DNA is TGCGCCAGCAGCCGGGCGGGGGGCACTGAAGCTTTCTTT.

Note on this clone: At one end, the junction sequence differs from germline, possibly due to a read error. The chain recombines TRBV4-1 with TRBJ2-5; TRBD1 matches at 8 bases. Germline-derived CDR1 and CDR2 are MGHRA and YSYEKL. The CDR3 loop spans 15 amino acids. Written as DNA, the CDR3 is TGCGCCAGCAGCAAAGACCCAGGGGGCCAGGAGACCCAGTACTTC. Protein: CASSKDPGGQETQYF.

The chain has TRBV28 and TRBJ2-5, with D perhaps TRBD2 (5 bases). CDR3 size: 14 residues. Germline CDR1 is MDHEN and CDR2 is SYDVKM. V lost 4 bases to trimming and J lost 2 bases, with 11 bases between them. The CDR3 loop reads CASSWRFNQETQYF. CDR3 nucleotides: TGTGCCAGCAGTTGGAGGTTCAATCAAGAGACCCAGTACTTC.

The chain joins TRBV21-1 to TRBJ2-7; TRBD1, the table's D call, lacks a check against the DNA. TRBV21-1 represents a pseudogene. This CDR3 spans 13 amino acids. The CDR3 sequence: CASSKEWPYEQYF. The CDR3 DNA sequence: TGTGCCAGCAGCAAAGAATGGCCCTACGAGCAGTACTTC.

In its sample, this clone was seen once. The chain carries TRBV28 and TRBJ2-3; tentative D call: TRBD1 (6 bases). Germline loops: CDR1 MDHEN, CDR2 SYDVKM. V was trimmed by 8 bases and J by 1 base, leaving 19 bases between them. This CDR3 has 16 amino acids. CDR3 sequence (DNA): TGTGCCAGCCGGGACATACGATTCAGAGGCACAGATACGCAGTATTTT. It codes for CASRDIRFRGTDTQYF.

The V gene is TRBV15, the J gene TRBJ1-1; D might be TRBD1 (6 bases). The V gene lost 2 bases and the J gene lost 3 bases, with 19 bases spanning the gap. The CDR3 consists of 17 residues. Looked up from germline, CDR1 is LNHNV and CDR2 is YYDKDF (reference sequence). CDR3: CATSRPRGTGLDTEAFF. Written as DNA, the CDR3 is TGTGCCACCAGCAGACCTAGGGGAACAGGGCTAGACACTGAAGCTTTCTTT.

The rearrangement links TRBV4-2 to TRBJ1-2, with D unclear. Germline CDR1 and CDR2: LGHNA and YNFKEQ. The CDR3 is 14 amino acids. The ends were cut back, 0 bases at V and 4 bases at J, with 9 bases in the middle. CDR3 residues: CASSQDTRLYGYTF. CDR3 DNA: TGTGCCAGCAGCCAAGATACAAGACTCTATGGCTACACCTTC.

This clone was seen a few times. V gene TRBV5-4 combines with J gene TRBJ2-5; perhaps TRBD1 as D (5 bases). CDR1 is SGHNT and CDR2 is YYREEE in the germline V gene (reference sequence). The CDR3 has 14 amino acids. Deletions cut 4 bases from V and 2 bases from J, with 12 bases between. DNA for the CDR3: TGTGCCAGCAGCCGAGGAGCAGGGCAAGAGACCCAGTACTTC. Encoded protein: CASSRGAGQETQYF.

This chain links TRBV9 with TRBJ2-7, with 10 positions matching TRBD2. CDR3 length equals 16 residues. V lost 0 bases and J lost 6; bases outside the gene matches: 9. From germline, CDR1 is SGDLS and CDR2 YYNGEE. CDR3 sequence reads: CASSVGASGRASEQYF. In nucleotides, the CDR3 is TGTGCCAGCAGCGTAGGGGCTAGCGGGAGAGCTTCCGAGCAGTACTTC.

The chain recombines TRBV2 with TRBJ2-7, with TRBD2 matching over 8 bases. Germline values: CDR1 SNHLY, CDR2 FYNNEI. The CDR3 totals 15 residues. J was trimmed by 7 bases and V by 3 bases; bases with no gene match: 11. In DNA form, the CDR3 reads TGTGCCAGCAGTGATCGGGAGGGAATTTTGGGGGAGCAGTACTTC. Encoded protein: CASSDREGILGEQYF.